This T cell receptor beta chain was captured by sequencing in a study of shared clonotypes between healthy human individuals. DNA at around 210 ng, about 30,000 T cell genomes, went into sorted-subset replicate PCRs. Sequenced by immunoSEQ multiplex PCR; TCRdb stores in-frame clones only, minus some. Of approximately 1,000,000 clones in the sample, approximately 77% were seen once. Looked up from germline, CDR1 is SGHRS and CDR2 is YFSETQ. V was clipped by 3 bases and J by 8 bases; unmatched bases: 13. The CDR3 is 15 amino acids. The V gene is TRBV5-1, the J gene TRBJ1-2; the match to TRBD1 covers 7 bases. Material for sequencing was memory CD4+ T cells from PBMCs. This sample's subset: CD45RA-negative fraction. The receptor comes from a man between 18 and 29 years old in good health. Some clones in this sample may be carry-over from other donors' samples. The CDR3 is CASSSSGTAGEGYTF. CDR3 nucleotide sequence: TGCGCCAGCAGCTCCTCCGGGACAGCAGGAGAAGGCTACACCTTC.